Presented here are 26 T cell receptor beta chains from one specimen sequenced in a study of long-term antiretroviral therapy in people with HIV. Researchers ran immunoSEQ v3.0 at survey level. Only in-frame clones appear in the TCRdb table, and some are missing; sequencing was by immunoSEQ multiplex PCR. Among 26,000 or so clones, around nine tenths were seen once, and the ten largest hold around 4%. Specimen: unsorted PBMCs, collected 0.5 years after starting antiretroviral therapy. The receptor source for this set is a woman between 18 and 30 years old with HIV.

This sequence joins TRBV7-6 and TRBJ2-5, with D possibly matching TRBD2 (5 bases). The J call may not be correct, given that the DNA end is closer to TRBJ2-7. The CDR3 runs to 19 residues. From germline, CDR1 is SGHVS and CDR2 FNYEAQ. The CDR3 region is CASSPTVQTRTLFAYEQYF. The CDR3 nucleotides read TGTGCCAGCAGCCCGACGGTACAGACTCGGACTCTCTTCGCCTACGAGCAGTACTTC.

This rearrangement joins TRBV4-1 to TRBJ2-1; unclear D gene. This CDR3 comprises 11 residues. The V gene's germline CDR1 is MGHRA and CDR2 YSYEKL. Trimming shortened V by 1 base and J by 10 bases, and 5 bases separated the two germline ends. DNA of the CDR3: TGCGCCAGCAGCCAAGCCCGCGAGCAGTTCTTC. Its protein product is CASSQAREQFF.

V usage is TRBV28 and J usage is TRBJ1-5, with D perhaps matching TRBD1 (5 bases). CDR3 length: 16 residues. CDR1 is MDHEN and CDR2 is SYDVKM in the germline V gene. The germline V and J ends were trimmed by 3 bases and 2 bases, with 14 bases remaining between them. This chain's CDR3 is CASSFSRDPGNQPQHF. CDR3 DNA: TGTGCCAGCAGTTTCAGCAGGGACCCTGGCAATCAGCCCCAGCATTTT.

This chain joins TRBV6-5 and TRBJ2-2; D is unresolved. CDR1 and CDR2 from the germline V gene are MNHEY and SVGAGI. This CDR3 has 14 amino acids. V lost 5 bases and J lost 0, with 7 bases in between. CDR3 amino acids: CASSRYSNTGELFF. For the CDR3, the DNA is TGTGCCAGCAGTCGTTACTCGAACACCGGGGAGCTGTTTTTT.

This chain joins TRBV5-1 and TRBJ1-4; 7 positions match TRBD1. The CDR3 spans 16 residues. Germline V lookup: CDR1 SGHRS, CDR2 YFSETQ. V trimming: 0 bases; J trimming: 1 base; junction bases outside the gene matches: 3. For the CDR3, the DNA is TGCGCCAGCAGCTTGGCCCAGGGGGAAACTAATGAAAAACTGTTTTTT. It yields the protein CASSLAQGETNEKLFF. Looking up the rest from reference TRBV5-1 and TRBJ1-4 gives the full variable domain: KAGVTQTPRYLIKTRGQQVTLSCSPISGHRSVSWYQQTPGQGLQFLFEYFSETQRNKGNFPGRFSGRQFSNSRSEMNVSTLELGDSALYLCASSLAQGETNEKLFFGSGTQLSVL.

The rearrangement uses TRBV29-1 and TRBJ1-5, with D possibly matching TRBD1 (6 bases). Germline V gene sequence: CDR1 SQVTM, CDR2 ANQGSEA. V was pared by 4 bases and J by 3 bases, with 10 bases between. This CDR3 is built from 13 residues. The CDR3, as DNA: TGCAGCGTTGGGGACACTTACAATCAGCCCCAGCATTTT. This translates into CSVGDTYNQPQHF.

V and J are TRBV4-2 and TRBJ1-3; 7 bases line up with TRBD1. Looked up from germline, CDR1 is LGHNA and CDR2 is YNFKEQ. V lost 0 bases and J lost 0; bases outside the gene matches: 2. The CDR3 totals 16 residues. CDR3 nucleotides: TGTGCCAGCAGCCAAGACAGGGGGGTCTCTGGAAACACCATATATTTT. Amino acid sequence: CASSQDRGVSGNTIYF.

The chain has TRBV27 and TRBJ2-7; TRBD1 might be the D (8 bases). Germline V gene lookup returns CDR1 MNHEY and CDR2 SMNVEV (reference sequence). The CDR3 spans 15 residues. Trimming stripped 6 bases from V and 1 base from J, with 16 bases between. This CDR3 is CASRRGQGLSYEQYF. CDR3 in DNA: TGTGCCAGCAGGAGAGGACAGGGACTATCCTACGAGCAGTACTTC.

Written as DNA, the CDR3 is TGTGCCAGCAGCACCCAGGGGGCTCCGGGCAATGAGCAGTTCTTC. This encodes CASSTQGAPGNEQFF. This rearrangement joins TRBV7-3 to TRBJ2-1; TRBD1 matches 8 bases. Germline values: CDR1 SGHTA, CDR2 FQGTGA. V shed 5 bases and J 6 bases; nucleotides not matched to a gene: 9. CDR3 length: 15 residues.

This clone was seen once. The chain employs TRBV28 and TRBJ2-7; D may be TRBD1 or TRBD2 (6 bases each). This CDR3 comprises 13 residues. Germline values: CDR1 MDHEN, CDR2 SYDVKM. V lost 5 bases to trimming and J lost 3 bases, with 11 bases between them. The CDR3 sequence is CASSPGGGYEQYF. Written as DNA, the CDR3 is TGTGCCAGCAGTCCCGGAGGGGGCTACGAGCAGTACTTC.

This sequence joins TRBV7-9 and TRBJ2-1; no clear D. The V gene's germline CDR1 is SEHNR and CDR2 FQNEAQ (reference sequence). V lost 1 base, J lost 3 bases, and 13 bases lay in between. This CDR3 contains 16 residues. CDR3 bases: TGTGCCAGCAGCTTAGACGAAGGCGCATACTACAATGAGCAGTTCTTC. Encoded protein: CASSLDEGAYYNEQFF. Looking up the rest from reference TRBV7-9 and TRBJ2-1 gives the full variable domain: DTGVSQNPRHKITKRGQNVTFRCDPISEHNRLYWYRQTLGQGPEFLTYFQNEAQLEKSRLLSDRFSAERPKGSFSTLEIQRTEQGDSAMYLCASSLDEGAYYNEQFFGPGTRLTVL.

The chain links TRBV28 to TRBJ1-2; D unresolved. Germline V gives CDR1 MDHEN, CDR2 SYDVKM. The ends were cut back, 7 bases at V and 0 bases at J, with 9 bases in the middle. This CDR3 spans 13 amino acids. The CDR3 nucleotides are TGTGCCAGCACCCCAGCATCTAACTATGGCTACACCTTC. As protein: CASTPASNYGYTF.

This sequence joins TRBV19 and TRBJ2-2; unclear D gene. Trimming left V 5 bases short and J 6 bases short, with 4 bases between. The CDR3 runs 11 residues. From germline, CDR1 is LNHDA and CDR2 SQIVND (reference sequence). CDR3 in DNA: TGTGCCAGTAGTTGGTCCGGGGAGCTGTTTTTT. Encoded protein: CASSWSGELFF.

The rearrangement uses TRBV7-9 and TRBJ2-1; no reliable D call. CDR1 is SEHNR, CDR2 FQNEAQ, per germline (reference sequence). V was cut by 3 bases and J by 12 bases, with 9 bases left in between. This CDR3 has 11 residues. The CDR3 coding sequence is TGTGCCAGCAGCTTTGCCCCCGGGCAGTTCTTC. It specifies CASSFAPGQFF. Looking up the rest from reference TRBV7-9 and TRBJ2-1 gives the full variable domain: DTGVSQNPRHKITKRGQNVTFRCDPISEHNRLYWYRQTLGQGPEFLTYFQNEAQLEKSRLLSDRFSAERPKGSFSTLEIQRTEQGDSAMYLCASSFAPGQFFGPGTRLTVL.

CDR3 sequence: CAISGVAGDHQPQHF. As DNA, the CDR3 is TGTGCCATCAGTGGTGTCGCAGGGGACCATCAGCCCCAGCATTTT. The chain employs TRBV10-3 and TRBJ1-5; TRBD1 might be the D (6 bases). This CDR3 comprises 15 residues. The V and J ends lost 4 bases and 5 bases respectively, with 15 bases between them. CDR1 is ENHRY and CDR2 is SYGVKD in the germline V gene.

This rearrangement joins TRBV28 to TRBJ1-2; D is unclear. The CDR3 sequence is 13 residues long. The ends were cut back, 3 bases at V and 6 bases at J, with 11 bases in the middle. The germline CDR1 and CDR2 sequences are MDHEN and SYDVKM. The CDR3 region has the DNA TGTGCCAGCAGTTTTTTTGGCAGGAATGGCTACACCTTC. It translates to CASSFFGRNGYTF.

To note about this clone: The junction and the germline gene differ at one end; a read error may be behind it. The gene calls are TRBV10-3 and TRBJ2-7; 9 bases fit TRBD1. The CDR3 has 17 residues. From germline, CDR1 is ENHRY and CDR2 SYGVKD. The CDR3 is CAISVDLTGGPSYGQYF. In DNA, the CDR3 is TGTGCCATCAGTGTAGATTTGACAGGGGGACCTAGCTACGGGCAGTACTTC.

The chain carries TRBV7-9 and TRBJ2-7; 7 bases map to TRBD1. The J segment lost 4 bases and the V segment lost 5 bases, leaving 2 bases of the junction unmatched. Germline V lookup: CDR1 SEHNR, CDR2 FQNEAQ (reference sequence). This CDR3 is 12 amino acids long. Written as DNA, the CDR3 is TGTGCCAGCAGCCCGACAGGGTACGAGCAGTACTTC. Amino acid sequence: CASSPTGYEQYF. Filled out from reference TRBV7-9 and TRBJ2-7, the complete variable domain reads DTGVSQNPRHKITKRGQNVTFRCDPISEHNRLYWYRQTLGQGPEFLTYFQNEAQLEKSRLLSDRFSAERPKGSFSTLEIQRTEQGDSAMYLCASSPTGYEQYFGPGTRLTVT.

DNA for the CDR3: TGCGCCAGCAGCCAAGAAGCGCTGGGGGATGGACAAGAGACCCAGTACTTC. The encoded protein is CASSQEALGDGQETQYF. This chain uses TRBV4-3 with TRBJ2-5; tentatively, D is TRBD1 or TRBD2 (5 bases each). CDR3 length equals 17 residues. Deletions cut 0 bases from V and 2 bases from J, with 16 bases between. CDR1 is LGHNA, CDR2 YSLEER, per germline.

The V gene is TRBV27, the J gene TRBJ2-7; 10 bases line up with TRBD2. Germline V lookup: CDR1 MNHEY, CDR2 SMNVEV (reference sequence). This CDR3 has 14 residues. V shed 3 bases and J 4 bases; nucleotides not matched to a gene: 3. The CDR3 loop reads CASSLASGGYEQYF. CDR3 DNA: TGTGCCAGCAGTTTGGCTAGCGGGGGTTACGAGCAGTACTTC.

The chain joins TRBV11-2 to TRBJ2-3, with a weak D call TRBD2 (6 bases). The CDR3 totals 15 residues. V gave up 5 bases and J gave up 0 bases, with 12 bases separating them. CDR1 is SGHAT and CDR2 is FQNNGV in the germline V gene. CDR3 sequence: CASSPLAISTDTQYF. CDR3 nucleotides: TGTGCCAGCAGCCCTCTAGCGATTAGCACAGATACGCAGTATTTT.

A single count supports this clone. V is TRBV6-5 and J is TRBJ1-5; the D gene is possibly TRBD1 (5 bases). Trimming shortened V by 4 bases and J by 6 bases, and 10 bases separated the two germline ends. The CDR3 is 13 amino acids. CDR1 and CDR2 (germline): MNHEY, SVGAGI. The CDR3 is CASSSPGIQPQHF. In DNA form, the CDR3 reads TGTGCCAGCAGTTCTCCAGGGATTCAGCCCCAGCATTTT.

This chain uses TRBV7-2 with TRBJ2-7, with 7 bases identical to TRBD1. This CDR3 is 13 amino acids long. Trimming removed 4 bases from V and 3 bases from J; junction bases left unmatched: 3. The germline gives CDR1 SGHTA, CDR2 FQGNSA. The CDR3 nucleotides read TGTGCCAGCAGCTACGGACAGGTCTACGAGCAGTACTTC. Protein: CASSYGQVYEQYF.

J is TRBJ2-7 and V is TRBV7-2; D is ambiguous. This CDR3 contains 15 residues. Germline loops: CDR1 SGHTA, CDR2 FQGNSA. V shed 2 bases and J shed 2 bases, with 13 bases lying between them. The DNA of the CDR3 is TGTGCCAGCAGCTTATTGGGTCGGCGAGCCTACGAGCAGTACTTC. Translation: CASSLLGRRAYEQYF.

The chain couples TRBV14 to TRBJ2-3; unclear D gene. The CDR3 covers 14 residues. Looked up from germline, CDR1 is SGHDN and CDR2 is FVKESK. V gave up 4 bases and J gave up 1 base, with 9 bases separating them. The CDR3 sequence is CASSLGPGTDTQYF. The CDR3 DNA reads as TGTGCCAGCAGCCTCGGGCCCGGCACAGATACGCAGTATTTT.

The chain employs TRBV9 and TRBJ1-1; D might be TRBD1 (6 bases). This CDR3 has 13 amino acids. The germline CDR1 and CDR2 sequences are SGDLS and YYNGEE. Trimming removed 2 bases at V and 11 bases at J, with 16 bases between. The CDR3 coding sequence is TGTGCCAGCAGCGTTTTAGGGGGGCAGGCGGCTTTCTTT. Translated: CASSVLGGQAAFF. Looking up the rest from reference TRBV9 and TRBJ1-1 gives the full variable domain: DSGVTQTPKHLITATGQRVTLRCSPRSGDLSVYWYQQSLDQGLQFLIQYYNGEERAKGNILERFSAQQFPDLHSELNLSSLELGDSALYFCASSVLGGQAAFFGQGTRLTVV.